Presented here are 24 T cell receptor beta chains from one specimen sequenced in a study of a mutant IDH1 vaccine in newly diagnosed glioma. The time point here: baseline, week 1 (first vaccination visit). Treatment defined: pre-vaccination baseline after standard-of-care therapy. Produced via immunoSEQ multiplex PCR; TCRdb's table is partial and in-frame only. The repertoire holds about 92,000 clones, 80% seen once, with 7.5% in the top ten. Source: PBMCs, taken from a glioma patient treated with radiotherapy, temozolomide or both. The receptors were sampled from a man aged 35 to 55 with glioma.

The chain recombines TRBV5-1 with TRBJ2-7; the D gene is possibly TRBD1 (6 bases). The germline V gene encodes CDR1 SGHRS and CDR2 YFSETQ. The CDR3 length is 19 residues. Trimming took 0 bases from V and 0 from J, leaving 22 bases between them. For the CDR3, the DNA is TGCGCCAGCAGCTTGGCCGGAATAGACAGGTTTGGGAGCTCCTACGAGCAGTACTTC. Translating it yields CASSLAGIDRFGSSYEQYF.

This clone was seen once. The chain carries TRBV7-2 and TRBJ2-7; D is perhaps TRBD1 (6 bases). Germline CDR1 and CDR2: SGHTA and FQGNSA. This CDR3 spans 13 amino acids. The V end lost 9 bases, the J end lost 7 bases, and 19 bases lay between the germline ends. CDR3 sequence reads: CARLRVGADEQYF. The CDR3 DNA reads as TGTGCCAGACTCCGGGTGGGGGCGGATGAGCAGTACTTC.

V is TRBV10-3 and J is TRBJ1-4; D call uncertain. The V end lost 5 bases, the J end lost 5 bases, and 9 bases lay between the germline ends. CDR3 size: 13 residues. Germline V gene sequence: CDR1 ENHRY, CDR2 SYGVKD. The CDR3 reads CAISPRQNEKLFF. The CDR3 bases are TGTGCCATCAGTCCTCGCCAGAATGAAAAACTGTTTTTT.

The chain has TRBV5-4 and TRBJ1-3; 7 positions agree with TRBD1. The V segment lost 4 bases and the J segment 2 bases; nucleotides outside the gene matches: 6. The germline gives CDR1 SGHNT, CDR2 YYREEE (reference sequence). The CDR3 is 15 residues long. DNA of the CDR3: TGTGCCAGCAGCCTCCAGGGGGTACCTGGAAACACCATATATTTT. Amino acid sequence: CASSLQGVPGNTIYF.

This chain connects TRBV29-1 to TRBJ2-7, with 10 bases matching TRBD2. The V gene end was trimmed by 4 bases and the J gene end by 4 bases; junction bases not matched to a gene: 4. CDR3 length: 13 amino acids. Germline V gene lookup returns CDR1 SQVTM and CDR2 ANQGSEA. The DNA of the CDR3 is TGCAGCGTTGCTACTAGCGGGATGTACGAGCAGTACTTC. Amino acid sequence: CSVATSGMYEQYF.

The rearrangement uses TRBV5-6 and TRBJ2-5; tentatively, D is TRBD1 (6 bases). V lost 0 bases and J 4 bases, leaving 7 bases between the germline ends. Germline lookup yields CDR1 SGHDT and CDR2 YYEEEE. There are 13 residues in the CDR3. In nucleotides, the CDR3 is TGTGCCAGCAGCTTGGACAGGGCAGAGACCCAGTACTTC. Protein product: CASSLDRAETQYF.

V usage is TRBV25-1 and J usage is TRBJ1-2, with a tentative D call TRBD1 (6 bases). Trimming left V 4 bases short and J 0 bases short, with 9 bases between. CDR3 length: 14 amino acids. The germline gives CDR1 MGHDK, CDR2 SYGVNS. CDR3 residues: CASSGRTANYGYTF. CDR3 DNA sequence: TGTGCCAGCAGTGGACGGACAGCTAACTATGGCTACACCTTC.

The gene calls are TRBV6-1 and TRBJ1-1, with a possible D match to TRBD1 (6 bases). Trimming cost V 6 bases and J 1 base, with 9 bases left between them. The CDR3 has 13 amino acids. Germline V gene sequence: CDR1 MNHNS, CDR2 SASEGT. The CDR3: CASRGGGNTEAFF. Written as DNA, the CDR3 is TGTGCCAGCAGGGGGGGCGGGAACACTGAAGCTTTCTTT.

V usage is TRBV13 and J usage is TRBJ2-7; maybe TRBD1 (6 bases). Germline assignment: CDR1 PRHDT and CDR2 FYEKMQ (reference sequence). V was pared by 0 bases and J by 5 bases, with 11 bases between. The CDR3 length is 14 residues. This CDR3 is CASSLGQGIHEQYF. CDR3 coding DNA: TGTGCCAGCAGCTTAGGGCAGGGGATCCACGAGCAGTACTTC.

This sequence joins TRBV2 and TRBJ2-2; 8 bases agree with TRBD1. Germline V gene data show CDR1 as SNHLY and CDR2 as FYNNEI. J gave up 3 bases and V 7 bases, and 4 bases lay outside the gene matches. The CDR3 loop spans 14 amino acids. For the CDR3, the DNA is TGTGCCAGCACCGGGACAGGTTACACCGGGGAGCTGTTTTTT. Encoded protein: CASTGTGYTGELFF. Supplemented by reference TRBV2 and TRBJ2-2, the full variable domain reads EPEVTQTPSHQVTQMGQEVILRCVPISNHLYFYWYRQILGQKVEFLVSFYNNEISEKSEIFDDQFSVERPDGSNFTLKIRSTKLEDSAMYFCASTGTGYTGELFFGEGSRLTVL.

This clone appeared many times. The V call is TRBV19, the J call TRBJ1-1, with D hard to call. Germline loops: CDR1 LNHDA, CDR2 SQIVND (reference sequence). Trimming cost V 5 bases and J 1 base, with 14 bases left between them. The CDR3 extends over 15 amino acids. The CDR3 loop is CASSEAYAGNTEAFF. CDR3 DNA: TGTGCCAGTAGTGAGGCCTACGCGGGGAACACTGAAGCTTTCTTT.

The rearrangement links TRBV14 to TRBJ2-7; D is uncertain. V was trimmed by 1 base and J by 2 bases, leaving 12 bases between them. This CDR3 region has 15 residues. Germline V gives CDR1 SGHDN, CDR2 FVKESK. CDR3 loop: CASSQGLPGPYEQYF. In DNA form, the CDR3 reads TGTGCCAGCAGCCAAGGCCTTCCGGGCCCCTACGAGCAGTACTTC.

This clone showed up just a few times. The chain uses TRBV29-1 and TRBJ2-3, with D tentatively TRBD1 (6 bases). Per germline, CDR1 SQVTM and CDR2 ANQGSEA. This CDR3 is built from 13 residues. V was cut by 4 bases and J by 1 base, with 9 bases left in between. The CDR3 DNA follows: TGCAGCGTTGTAAACAGGGGCACAGATACGCAGTATTTT. This encodes CSVVNRGTDTQYF.

This clone was counted many times. The chain recombines TRBV19 with TRBJ1-2; D gene ambiguous. Per the germline V gene, CDR1 is LNHDA and CDR2 is SQIVND (reference sequence). Trimming pared 7 bases from V and 4 bases from J, leaving 16 bases between. The length of the CDR3 is 14 residues. The CDR3 DNA sequence: TGTGCCAGTATTCGAACCGGTCTGAGCTATGGCTACACCTTC. It yields the protein CASIRTGLSYGYTF.

The chain has TRBV21-1 and TRBJ2-7; TRBD2, the D gene given by the table, was not confirmed from the DNA. TRBV21-1 is assigned pseudogene status. The CDR3 runs to 13 residues. CDR3 loop: CANGRGGSLGQYF. The CDR3 DNA is TGTGCCAACGGTCGCGGGGGCTCTCTGGGGCAGTACTTC.

This chain joins TRBV6-4 and TRBJ2-1; D gene ambiguous. The CDR3 runs 15 residues. V lost 0 bases, J lost 1 base, and 7 bases lay in between. The germline V gene has CDR1 MRHNA and CDR2 SNTAGT. CDR3 sequence reads: CASSDSGSSYNEQFF. The DNA for the CDR3 is TGTGCCAGCAGTGACTCCGGCAGTTCCTACAATGAGCAGTTCTTC.

The chain joins TRBV30 to TRBJ1-1, with D possibly TRBD1 on 5 matching bases. The CDR3 has 15 residues. Deletions cut 0 bases from V and 0 bases from J, with 11 bases between. Germline V gene sequence: CDR1 GTSNPN, CDR2 SVGIG (reference sequence). Written as DNA, the CDR3 is TGTGCCTGGAGTGTACGGGGAGGGGTGAACACTGAAGCTTTCTTT. Translated: CAWSVRGGVNTEAFF.

The chain links TRBV29-1 to TRBJ2-3; the match to TRBD2 covers 15 bases. The V gene end was trimmed by 8 bases and the J gene end by 4 bases; junction bases not matched to a gene: 7. Germline V lookup: CDR1 SQVTM, CDR2 ANQGSEA. The CDR3 contains 15 residues. In DNA form, the CDR3 reads TGCAGCCTGAGGACTAGCGGGGGGGCCCCAGATACGCAGTATTTT. This codes for CSLRTSGGAPDTQYF.

The gene calls are TRBV6-1 and TRBJ2-4; no firm D call. Looked up from germline, CDR1 is MNHNS and CDR2 is SASEGT. The CDR3 is 14 residues long. V was pared by 6 bases and J by 0 bases, with 9 bases between. This chain's CDR3 is CASRLEVAKNIQYF. The CDR3 nucleotides are TGTGCCAGCAGGCTCGAGGTAGCCAAAAACATTCAGTACTTC.

This chain connects TRBV28 to TRBJ2-6; possibly TRBD1 or TRBD2 for D (5 bases each). Trimming stripped 9 bases from V and 2 bases from J, with 14 bases between. Germline CDR1 reads MDHEN; CDR2 reads SYDVKM. The CDR3 has 15 residues. The CDR3 DNA reads as TGTGCCAGTTGGCCGAGGGGAACTGGGGCCAACGTCCTGACTTTC. This codes for CASWPRGTGANVLTF.

The rearrangement joins TRBV7-6 to TRBJ2-7; possibly TRBD1 for D (5 bases). V gave up 6 bases and J gave up 0 bases, with 12 bases separating them. The CDR3 runs 14 residues. CDR1 is SGHVS, CDR2 FNYEAQ, per germline. CDR3: CASSLWGSSYEQYF. CDR3 DNA sequence: TGTGCCAGCAGTCTTTGGGGCAGCTCCTACGAGCAGTACTTC.

The chain carries TRBV27 and TRBJ2-7, with D perhaps matching TRBD1 (5 bases). CDR3 length: 14 residues. Germline V gives CDR1 MNHEY, CDR2 SMNVEV (reference sequence). V dropped 0 bases and J dropped 2 bases, with 8 bases sitting between them. The CDR3 is CASSLSGVAYEQYF. Here the CDR3 DNA reads TGTGCCAGCAGTTTATCAGGGGTTGCCTACGAGCAGTACTTC.

The chain combines TRBV19 with TRBJ1-2; 8 bases are shared with TRBD1. The V segment lost 4 bases and the J segment 3 bases; nucleotides outside the gene matches: 4. Germline V CDR1 and CDR2: LNHDA, SQIVND (reference sequence). The CDR3 runs 14 residues. The CDR3 is CASSRTGGDYGYTF. The CDR3, as DNA: TGTGCCAGTAGTAGAACAGGGGGAGACTATGGCTACACCTTC.

The genes are TRBV18 and TRBJ1-5; TRBD1 is a possible D gene (6 bases). V lost 6 bases and J 2 bases, leaving 11 bases between the germline ends. In germline, CDR1 is KGHSH, CDR2 LQKENI. This CDR3 region has 14 residues. CDR3 amino acids: CASSQSGGNQPQHF. CDR3 coding DNA: TGTGCCAGCTCTCAATCAGGGGGCAATCAGCCCCAGCATTTT.